The table lists the clone carrying this T cell receptor beta chain with many counts. Its cognate antigen is unknown. This specimen belongs to a study of neurological immune-mediated disorders. Regarding the study as a whole: As far as clinical or MRI features were concerned, none was associated with the multiple sclerosis repertoire cluster.

TCRdb processed the 5' RACE reads anew with MiXCR; each CDR3 protein has one entry. The sample carries about 48,000 distinct CDR3 sequences, about 2% recorded once. Preparation of the unsorted libraries drew on 2 million PBMCs stored at -80 C. The source material was PBMCs. The receptor's source is a woman in her 40s with multiple sclerosis.

The CDR3 spells CASSLSRLGYYGYTF. The CDR3 nucleotides are TGTGCCAGCAGTTTATCGCGTCTAGGTTACTATGGCTACACCTTC. J is TRBJ1-2 and V is TRBV27; D unclear. The germline CDR1 and CDR2 sequences are MNHEY and SMNVEV (reference sequence). CDR3 length: 15 amino acids. V was cut by 0 bases and J by 3 bases, with 11 bases left in between.